This T cell receptor (beta chain) was obtained from a study of blood T cell repertoires in COVID-19. This clone has more than one count but fewer than ten. Assay: immunoSEQ multiplex PCR; the TCRdb copy retains only in-frame clones and omits some. The sample consists of about 370,000 clones, 70% to 90% of them appearing once. Losses at the gene ends were 1 base for V and 3 bases for J; bases not matched to a gene: 15. CDR3 length equals 19 residues. The V gene's germline CDR1 is LNHNV and CDR2 YYDKDF (reference sequence). J is TRBJ1-1 and V is TRBV15, with TRBD1 matching 9 bases. Material: peripheral blood. The TCR originated in a woman between 25 and 40 years old with COVID-19, enrolled during active disease. The CDR3 coding sequence is TGTGCCACCAGCAGAGGGGGGTTAGGGACAGGGAGGGGTGACACTGAAGCTTTCTTT. It encodes CATSRGGLGTGRGDTEAFF.